This T cell receptor (beta chain) derives from a study of CD8 T cells in ankylosing spondylitis. Concerning this clonotype: Its specificity is not known.

V lost 5 bases, J lost 4 bases, and 20 bases lay in between. Germline-derived CDR1 and CDR2 are SGHVS and FQNEAQ. The CDR3 contains 16 residues. TCRdb redid the calling of the 5' RACE reads with MiXCR, one entry per CDR3 protein. Among about 220,000 distinct CDR3 sequences listed, around 16% were seen once. Study outcomes and limitations: There was a TCR beta motif, made of eight highly homologous variants, that appeared characteristic of ankylosing spondylitis blood. Researchers reportedly found disease-linked clones significantly enriched in matched ankylosing spondylitis synovial fluid.

The chain recombines TRBV7-8 with TRBJ1-2; D possibly corresponds to TRBD1 (5 bases). The sample was blood, either unsorted or a sorted T cell fraction (not recorded which). This clonotype originated in a male donor with ankylosing spondylitis. The CDR3 sequence: CASSTRGTSAAYGYTF. CDR3 in DNA: TGTGCCAGCAGCACCCGGGGGACTTCCGCAGCCTATGGCTACACCTTC.